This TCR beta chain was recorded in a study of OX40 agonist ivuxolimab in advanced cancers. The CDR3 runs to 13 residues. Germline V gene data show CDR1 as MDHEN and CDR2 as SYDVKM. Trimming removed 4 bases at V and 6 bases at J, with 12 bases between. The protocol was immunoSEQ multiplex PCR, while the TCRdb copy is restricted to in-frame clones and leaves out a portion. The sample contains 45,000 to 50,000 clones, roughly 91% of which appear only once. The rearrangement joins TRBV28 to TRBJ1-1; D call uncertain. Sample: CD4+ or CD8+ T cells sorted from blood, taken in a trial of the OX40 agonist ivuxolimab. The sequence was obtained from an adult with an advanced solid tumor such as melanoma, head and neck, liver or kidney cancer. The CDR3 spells CASSSRLKPEAFF. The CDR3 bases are TGTGCCAGCAGTTCCAGGTTAAAACCTGAAGCTTTCTTT.